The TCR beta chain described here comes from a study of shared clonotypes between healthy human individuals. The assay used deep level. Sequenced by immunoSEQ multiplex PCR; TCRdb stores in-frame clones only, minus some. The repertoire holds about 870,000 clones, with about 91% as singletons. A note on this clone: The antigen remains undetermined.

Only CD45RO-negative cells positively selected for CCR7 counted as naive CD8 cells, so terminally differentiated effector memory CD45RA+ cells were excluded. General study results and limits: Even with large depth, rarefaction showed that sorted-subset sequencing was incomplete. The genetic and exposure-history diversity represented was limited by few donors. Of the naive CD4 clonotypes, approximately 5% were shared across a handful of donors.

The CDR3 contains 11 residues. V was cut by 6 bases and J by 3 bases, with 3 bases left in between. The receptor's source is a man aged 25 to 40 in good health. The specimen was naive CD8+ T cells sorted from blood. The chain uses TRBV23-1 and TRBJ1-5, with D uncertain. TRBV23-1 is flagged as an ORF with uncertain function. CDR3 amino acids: CASRTNQPQHF. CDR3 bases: TGCGCCAGCAGGACCAATCAGCCCCAGCATTTT.